The sequence of this T cell receptor (beta chain) was determined in a study of T cells in Graves' hyperthyroidism and ophthalmopathy. As for the study in general: Staff took peripheral blood when the initial diagnosis was made, before any treatment began. General study points: A model built on 13 V-J features separated ophthalmopathy from stable hyperthyroidism.

Amplified TCR beta CDR3 regions came from RNA transcripts. The HTBI primer set drove a first-round RT-PCR of the TCR CDR3. TCRdb re-derived calls from the multiplex PCR reads in MiXCR, one entry per CDR3 protein. The data contain over 150,000 distinct CDR3 sequences, about 15% of them singletons. Per the germline V gene, CDR1 is DFQATT and CDR2 is SNEGSKA (reference sequence). V gave up 6 bases and J gave up 6 bases, with 20 bases separating them. This CDR3 comprises 14 residues. Those with hyperthyroidism were 18 to 65 years old, newly diagnosed, and ill for under 2 months. Clinical symptoms, serum thyroxine, TRAb, thyroid ultrasound and orbital computed tomography informed diagnoses. In its sample, this clonotype was seen many times. Its target is not known.

V gene TRBV20-1 combines with J gene TRBJ1-1; D possibly corresponds to TRBD1 (6 bases). The sequencing input was blood. This TCR was recovered from a woman between 45 and 60 years old with Graves' hyperthyroidism. The CDR3 reads CSASGGGGFSEAFF. The CDR3 DNA sequence: TGCAGTGCCAGCGGCGGGGGGGGCTTTTCTGAAGCTTTCTTT.